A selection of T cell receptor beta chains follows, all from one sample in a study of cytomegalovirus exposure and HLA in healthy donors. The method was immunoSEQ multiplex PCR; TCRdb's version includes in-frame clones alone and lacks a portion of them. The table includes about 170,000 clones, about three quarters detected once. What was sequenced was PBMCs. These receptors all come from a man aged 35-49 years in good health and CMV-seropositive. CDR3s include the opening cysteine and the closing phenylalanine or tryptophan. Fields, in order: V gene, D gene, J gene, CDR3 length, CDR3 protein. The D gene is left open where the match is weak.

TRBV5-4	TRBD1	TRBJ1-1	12	CASSLEQGEAFF
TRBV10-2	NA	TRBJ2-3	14	CASSERRETDTQYF
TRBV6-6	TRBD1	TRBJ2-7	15	CASSKPGQGAWEQYF
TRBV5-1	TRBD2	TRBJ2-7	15	CASSVGTSWFREQYF
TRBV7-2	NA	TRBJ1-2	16	CASSLTGGHPNYGYTF
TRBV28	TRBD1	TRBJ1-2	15	CASSLPGQGNYGYTF
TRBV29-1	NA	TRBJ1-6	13	CSVQGTAGSPLHF
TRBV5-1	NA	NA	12	CASSSSQYEQYF
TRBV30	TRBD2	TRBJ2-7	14	CAWSRGGLAGEQYF
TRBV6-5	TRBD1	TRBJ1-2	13	CASRTQGANGYTF
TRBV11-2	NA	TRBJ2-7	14	CASSTSTGAGEQYF
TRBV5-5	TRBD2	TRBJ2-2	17	CASSLFLLAGGTGELFF
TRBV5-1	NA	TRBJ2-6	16	CASTVGQSSGANGLTF
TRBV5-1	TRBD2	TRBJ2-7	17	CASRRGLAGTSSYEQYF
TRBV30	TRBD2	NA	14	CAWSRGGLAGEQYF
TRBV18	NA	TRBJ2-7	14	CASSLDSISYEQYF
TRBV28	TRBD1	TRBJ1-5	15	CASSFGTGGTQPQHF
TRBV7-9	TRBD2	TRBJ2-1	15	CASSLRLAGNNEQFF
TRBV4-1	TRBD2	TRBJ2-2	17	CASSPRLAGVDTGELFF
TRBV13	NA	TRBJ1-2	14	CASSLGRPNYGYTF
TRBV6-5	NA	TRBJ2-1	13	CASSQGSYNEQFF
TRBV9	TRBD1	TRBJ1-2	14	CASSVDPTGGGYTF
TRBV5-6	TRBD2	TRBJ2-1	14	CATHTGGTYNEQFF
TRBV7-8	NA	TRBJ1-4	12	CASSPNREKLFF
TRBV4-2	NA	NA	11	CASSQDNEQYF